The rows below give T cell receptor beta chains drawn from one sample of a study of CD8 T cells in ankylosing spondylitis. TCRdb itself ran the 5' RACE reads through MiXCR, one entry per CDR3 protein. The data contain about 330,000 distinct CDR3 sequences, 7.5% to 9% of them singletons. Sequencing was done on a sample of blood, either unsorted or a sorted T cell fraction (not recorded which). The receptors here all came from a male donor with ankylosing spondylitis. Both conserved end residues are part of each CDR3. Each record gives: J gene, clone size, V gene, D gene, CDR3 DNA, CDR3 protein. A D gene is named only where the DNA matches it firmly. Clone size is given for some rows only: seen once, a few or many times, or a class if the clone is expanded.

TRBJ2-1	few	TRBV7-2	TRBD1	TGTGCCAGCAGCTTAGACAGGGGGGCCAGGGAGCAGTTCTTC	CASSLDRGAREQFF
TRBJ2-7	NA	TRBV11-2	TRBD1	TGTGCCAGCAGCACTAGGGGGCCGAGGACAGGGCGAACCTACGAGCAGTACTTC	CASSTRGPRTGRTYEQYF
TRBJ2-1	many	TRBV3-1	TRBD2	TGTGCCAGCAGCCAAGTCAGGACTAGCTCCTACAATGAGCAGTTCTTC	CASSQVRTSSYNEQFF
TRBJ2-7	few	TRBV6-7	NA	TGTGCCAGCAGTTACTCGAGTAGGTTCCGATCCCACTACGAGCAGTACTTC	CASSYSSRFRSHYEQYF
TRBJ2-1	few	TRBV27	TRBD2	TGTGCCAGCTCAAAGCGGGAGGGCCGTAATGAGCAGTTCTTC	CASSKREGRNEQFF
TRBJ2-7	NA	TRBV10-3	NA	TGTGCCATCAGTGAGTCGAATACAGACTACGAGCAGTACTTC	CAISESNTDYEQYF
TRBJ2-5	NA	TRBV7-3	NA	TGTGCCAGCAGCCCCTTCGGACAAAGACAAGAGACCCAGTACTTC	CASSPFGQRQETQYF
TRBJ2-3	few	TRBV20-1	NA	TGCAGTGCTAGAGGCCCGTATACGCAGTATTTT	CSARGPYTQYF
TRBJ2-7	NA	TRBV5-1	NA	TGCGCCAGCAGCTTGGTGGGCTGGGGTTTCGACGAGCAGTACTTC	CASSLVGWGFDEQYF
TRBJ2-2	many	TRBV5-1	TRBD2	TGCGCCAGCAGCTTGACTAGCGGAGCGAACACCGGGGAGCTGTTTTTT	CASSLTSGANTGELFF
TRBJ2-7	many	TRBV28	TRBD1	TGTGCCAGCAGTTCGGGACAGATCTCCTACGAGCAGTACTTC	CASSSGQISYEQYF
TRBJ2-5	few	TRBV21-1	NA	TGTGCCAGCAGCAAACCCCGAGGTGTGAGTCGCGGGACCCAGTACTTC	CASSKPRGVSRGTQYF
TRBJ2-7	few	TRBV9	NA	TGTGCCAGCAGCTCCCGGACAGGGCCGGGACTAAACTACGAGCAGTACTTC	CASSSRTGPGLNYEQYF
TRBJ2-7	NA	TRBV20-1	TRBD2	TGCAGTGCTCCCCCCCTTGTAGCGGGAGCTTACGAGCAGTACTTC	CSAPPLVAGAYEQYF
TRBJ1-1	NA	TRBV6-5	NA	TGTGCCAGCAGCACCCGGGAGCCGGGAGCTTTCTTT	CASSTREPGAFF
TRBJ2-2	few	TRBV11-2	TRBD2	TGTGCCAGCAGCCCCGGTACTAGCGGGAGGGCCGTAGAGCGGGCCGGGGAGCTGTTTTTT	CASSPGTSGRAVERAGELFF
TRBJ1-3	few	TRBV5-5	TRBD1	TGTGCCAGCAGCTTGTCCCCTTGGGACAGCTCTGGAAACACCATATATTTT	CASSLSPWDSSGNTIYF
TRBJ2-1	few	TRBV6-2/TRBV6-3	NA	TGTGCCAGCCGTCGTTACAATGAGCAGTTCTTC	CASRRYNEQFF
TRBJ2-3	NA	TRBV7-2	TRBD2	TGTGCCAGCAGGCGACTAGCGCAATGGGGGGCAGATACGCAGTATTTT	CASRRLAQWGADTQYF
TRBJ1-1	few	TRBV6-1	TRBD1	TGTGCCAGCAGGGCGACAGGGGCTCCGGGTGAAGCTTTCTTT	CASRATGAPGEAFF
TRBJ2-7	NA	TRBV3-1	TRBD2	TGTGCCAGCAGCCTCGGGACTAGCGCTAGCGTATACGAGCAGTACTTC	CASSLGTSASVYEQYF
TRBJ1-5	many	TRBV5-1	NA	TGCGCCAGCAGCCCAGAGACAGGCATGGGGCAGCCCCAGCATTTT	CASSPETGMGQPQHF
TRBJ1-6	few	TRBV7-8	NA	TGTGCCAGCAGCGTACGGGAACGAGATTCACCCCTCCACTTT	CASSVRERDSPLHF
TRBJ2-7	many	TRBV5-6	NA	TGTGCCAGCAGCCCCACCTTGGGGGAAACTGGGTCCTACGAGCAGTACTTC	CASSPTLGETGSYEQYF
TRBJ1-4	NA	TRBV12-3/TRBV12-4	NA	TGTGCCAGCAGCCTGGGAGGGGCATGGGAAAAACTGTTTTTT	CASSLGGAWEKLFF
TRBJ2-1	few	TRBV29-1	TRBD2	TGCAGCGCCTTAGCGGGATCGGCCTACAATGAGCAGTTCTTC	CSALAGSAYNEQFF
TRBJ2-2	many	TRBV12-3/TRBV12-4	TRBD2	TGTGCCAGCAGTCCCGGGACTAGCGCCGGGGAGCTGTTTTTT	CASSPGTSAGELFF
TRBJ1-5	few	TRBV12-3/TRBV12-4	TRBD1	TGTGCCAGCAGTGACGGACAGGGGCTCTCTCAGCCCCAGCATTTT	CASSDGQGLSQPQHF
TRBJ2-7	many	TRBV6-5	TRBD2	TGTGCCAGCAGTTTAGTAGCGGGAGGCGAGGACGAGCAGTACTTC	CASSLVAGGEDEQYF
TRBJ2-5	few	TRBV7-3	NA	TGTGCCAGCAGCCCTGGGACGCCTCTTGAGACCCAGTACTTC	CASSPGTPLETQYF
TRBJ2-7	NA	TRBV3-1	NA	TGTGCCAGCAGCCAAGTTGAGTACGAGCAGTACTTC	CASSQVEYEQYF
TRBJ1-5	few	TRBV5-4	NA	TGTGCCAGCAGCTTGGTAGTCGAGGGGAATCAGCCCCAGCATTTT	CASSLVVEGNQPQHF
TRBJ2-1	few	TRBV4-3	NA	TGCGCCAGCAGCCAAGGGGGAGGTAGCTGGGATGAGCAGTTCTTC	CASSQGGGSWDEQFF
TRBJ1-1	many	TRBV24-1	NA	TGTGCCACCCGGGGGCGTGAGGACACTGAAGCTTTCTTT	CATRGREDTEAFF
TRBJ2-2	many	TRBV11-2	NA	TGTGCCAGCAGACCTAGGCCGCCCGACACCGGGGAGCTGTTTTTT	CASRPRPPDTGELFF
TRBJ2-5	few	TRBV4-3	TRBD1	TGCGCCAGCAGCCCAATCTTACAGGGGACGGAGACCCAGTACTTC	CASSPILQGTETQYF
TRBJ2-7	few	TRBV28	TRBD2	TGTGCCAGCAGACCCGGGACTAGCGGAAACTACGAGCAGTACTTC	CASRPGTSGNYEQYF
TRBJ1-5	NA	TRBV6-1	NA	TGTGCCAGCAGACCCTCGCCGCCGACTATCCAACCCCAGCATTTT	CASRPSPPTIQPQHF
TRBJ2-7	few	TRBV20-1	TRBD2	TGCAGTGCTAGAGTCCCGGGACTAGCGGGAGGGCAGGACTACGAGCAGTACTTC	CSARVPGLAGGQDYEQYF
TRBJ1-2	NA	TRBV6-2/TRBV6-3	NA	TGTGCCAGCACGGGGGCAAGCTATGGCTACACCTTC	CASTGASYGYTF
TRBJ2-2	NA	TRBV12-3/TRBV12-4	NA	TGTGCCAGCAGTTGGGACACCAACCCGAACACCGGGGAGCTGTTTTTT	CASSWDTNPNTGELFF